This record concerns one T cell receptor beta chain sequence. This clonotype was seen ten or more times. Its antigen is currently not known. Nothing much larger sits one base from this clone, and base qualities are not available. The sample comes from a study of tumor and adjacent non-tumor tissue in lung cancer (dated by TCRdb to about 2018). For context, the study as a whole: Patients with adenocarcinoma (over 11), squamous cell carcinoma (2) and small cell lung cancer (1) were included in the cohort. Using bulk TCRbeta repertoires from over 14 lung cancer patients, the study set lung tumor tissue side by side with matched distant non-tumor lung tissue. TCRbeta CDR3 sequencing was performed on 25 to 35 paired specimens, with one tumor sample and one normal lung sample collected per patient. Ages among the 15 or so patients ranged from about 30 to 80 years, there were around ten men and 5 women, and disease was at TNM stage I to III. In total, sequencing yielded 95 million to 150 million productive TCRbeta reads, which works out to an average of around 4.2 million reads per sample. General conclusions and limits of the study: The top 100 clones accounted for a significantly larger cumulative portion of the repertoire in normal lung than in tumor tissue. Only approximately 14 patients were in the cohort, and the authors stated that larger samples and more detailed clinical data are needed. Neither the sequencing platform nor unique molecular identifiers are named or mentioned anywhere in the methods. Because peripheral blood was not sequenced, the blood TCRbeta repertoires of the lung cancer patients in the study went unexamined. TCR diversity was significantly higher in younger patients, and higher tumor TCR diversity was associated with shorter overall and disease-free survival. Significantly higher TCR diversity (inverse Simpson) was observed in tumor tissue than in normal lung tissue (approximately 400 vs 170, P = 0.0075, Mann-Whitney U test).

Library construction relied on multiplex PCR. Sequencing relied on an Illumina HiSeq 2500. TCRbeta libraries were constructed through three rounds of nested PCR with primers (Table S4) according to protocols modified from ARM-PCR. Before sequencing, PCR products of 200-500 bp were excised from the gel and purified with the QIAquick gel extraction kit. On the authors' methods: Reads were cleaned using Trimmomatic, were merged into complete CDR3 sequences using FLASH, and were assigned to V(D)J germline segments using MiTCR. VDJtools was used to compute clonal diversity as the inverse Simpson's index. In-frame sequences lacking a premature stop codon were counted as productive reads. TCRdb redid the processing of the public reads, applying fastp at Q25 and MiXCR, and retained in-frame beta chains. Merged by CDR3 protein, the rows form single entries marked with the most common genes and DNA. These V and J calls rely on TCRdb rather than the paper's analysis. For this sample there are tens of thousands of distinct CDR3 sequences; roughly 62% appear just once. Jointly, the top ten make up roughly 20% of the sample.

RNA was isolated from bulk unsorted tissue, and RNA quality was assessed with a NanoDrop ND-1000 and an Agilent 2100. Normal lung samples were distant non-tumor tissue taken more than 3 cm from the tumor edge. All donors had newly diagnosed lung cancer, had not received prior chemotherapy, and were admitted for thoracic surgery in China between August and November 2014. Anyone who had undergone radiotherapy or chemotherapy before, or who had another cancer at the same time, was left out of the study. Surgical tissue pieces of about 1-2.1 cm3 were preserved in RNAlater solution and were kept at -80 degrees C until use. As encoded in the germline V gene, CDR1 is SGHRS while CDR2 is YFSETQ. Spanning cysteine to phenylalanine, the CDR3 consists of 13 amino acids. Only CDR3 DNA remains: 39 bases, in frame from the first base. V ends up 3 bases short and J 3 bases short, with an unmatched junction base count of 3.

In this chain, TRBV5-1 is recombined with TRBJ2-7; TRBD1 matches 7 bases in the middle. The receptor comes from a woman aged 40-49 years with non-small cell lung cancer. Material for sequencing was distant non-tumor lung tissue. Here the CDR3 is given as CASSYQGDYEQYF. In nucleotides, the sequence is TGCGCCAGCAGCTACCAGGGGGACTACGAGCAGTACTTC.